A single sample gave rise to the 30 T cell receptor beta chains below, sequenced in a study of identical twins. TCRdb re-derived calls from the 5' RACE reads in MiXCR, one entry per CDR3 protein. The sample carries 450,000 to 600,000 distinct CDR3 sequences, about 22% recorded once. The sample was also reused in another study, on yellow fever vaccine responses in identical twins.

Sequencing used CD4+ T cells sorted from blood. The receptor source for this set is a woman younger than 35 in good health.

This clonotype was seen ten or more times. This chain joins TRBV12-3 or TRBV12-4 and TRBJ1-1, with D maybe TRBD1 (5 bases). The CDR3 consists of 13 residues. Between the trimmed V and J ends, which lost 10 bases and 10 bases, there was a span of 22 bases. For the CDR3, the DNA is TGTGCCAACTCCCCCGGGTCACCTGGGGCAGCTTTCTTT. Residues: CANSPGSPGAAFF.

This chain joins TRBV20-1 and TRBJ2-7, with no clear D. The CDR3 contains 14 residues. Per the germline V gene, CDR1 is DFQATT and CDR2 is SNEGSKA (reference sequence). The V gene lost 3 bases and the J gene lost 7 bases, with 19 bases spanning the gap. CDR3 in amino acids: CSASIDIALAEQYV. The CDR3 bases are TGCAGTGCTAGTATTGACATCGCATTGGCTGAGCAGTACGTC.

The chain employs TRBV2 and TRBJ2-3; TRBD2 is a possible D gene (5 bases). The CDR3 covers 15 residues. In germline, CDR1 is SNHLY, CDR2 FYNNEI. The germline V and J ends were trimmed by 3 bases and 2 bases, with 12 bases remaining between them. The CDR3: CASSERLAPTDTQYF. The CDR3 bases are TGTGCCAGCAGTGAGCGGCTAGCCCCCACAGATACGCAGTATTTT.

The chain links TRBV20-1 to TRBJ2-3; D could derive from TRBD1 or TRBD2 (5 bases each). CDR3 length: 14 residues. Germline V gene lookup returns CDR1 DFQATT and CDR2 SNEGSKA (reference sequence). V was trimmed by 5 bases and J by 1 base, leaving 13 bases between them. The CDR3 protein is CSAEGRSGTDTQYF. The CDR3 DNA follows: TGCAGTGCTGAGGGACGGTCTGGCACAGATACGCAGTATTTT.

CDR3 loop: CARGTSDTDTQYF. The CDR3 DNA sequence: TGTGCCAGAGGGACTAGCGACACAGATACGCAGTATTTT. The chain has TRBV2 and TRBJ2-3; 10 bases agree with TRBD2. Germline V lookup: CDR1 SNHLY, CDR2 FYNNEI. There are 13 residues in the CDR3. Losses at the gene ends were 9 bases for V and 2 bases for J; bases not matched to a gene: 2.

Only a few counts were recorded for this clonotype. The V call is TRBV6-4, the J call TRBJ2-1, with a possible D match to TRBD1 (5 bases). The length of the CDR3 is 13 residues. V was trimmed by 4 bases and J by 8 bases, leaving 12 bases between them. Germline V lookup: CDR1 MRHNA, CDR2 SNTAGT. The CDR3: CASSAQQVDEQFF. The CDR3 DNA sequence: TGTGCCAGCAGTGCTCAACAGGTTGATGAGCAGTTCTTC.

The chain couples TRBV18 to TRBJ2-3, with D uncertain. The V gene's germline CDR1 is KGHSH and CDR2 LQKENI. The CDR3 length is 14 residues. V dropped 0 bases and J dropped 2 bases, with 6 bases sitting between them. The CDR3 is CASSPPSYTDTQYF. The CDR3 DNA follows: TGTGCCAGCTCACCACCGTCATACACAGATACGCAGTATTTT.

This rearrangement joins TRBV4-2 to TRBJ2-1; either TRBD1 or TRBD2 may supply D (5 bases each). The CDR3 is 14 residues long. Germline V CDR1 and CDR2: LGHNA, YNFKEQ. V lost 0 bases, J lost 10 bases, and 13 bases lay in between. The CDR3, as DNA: TGTGCCAGCAGCCAAGAGGGGACCAGCAGGGAGCAGTTCTTC. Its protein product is CASSQEGTSREQFF.

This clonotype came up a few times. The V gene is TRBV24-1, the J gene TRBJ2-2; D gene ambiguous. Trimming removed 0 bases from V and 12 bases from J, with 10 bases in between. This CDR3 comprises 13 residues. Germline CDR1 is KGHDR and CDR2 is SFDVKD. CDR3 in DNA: TGTGCCACCAGTGATTTGCCGTCAGGACAGCTGTTTTTT. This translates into CATSDLPSGQLFF.

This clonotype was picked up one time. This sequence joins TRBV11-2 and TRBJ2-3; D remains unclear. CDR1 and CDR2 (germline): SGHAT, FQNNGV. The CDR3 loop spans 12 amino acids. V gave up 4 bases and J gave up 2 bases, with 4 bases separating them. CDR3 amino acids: CASSWHTDTQYF. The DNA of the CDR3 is TGTGCCAGCAGCTGGCACACAGATACGCAGTATTTT.

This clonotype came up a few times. CDR3 residues: CASSLDLVTGELFF. In nucleotides, the CDR3 is TGTGCCAGCAGCTTAGATCTGGTCACCGGGGAGCTGTTTTTT. The chain is built from TRBV7-9 and TRBJ2-2, with D unresolved. Trimming removed 1 base from V and 4 bases from J, with 7 bases in between. CDR1 and CDR2 (germline): SEHNR, FQNEAQ (reference sequence). The CDR3 is 14 amino acids.

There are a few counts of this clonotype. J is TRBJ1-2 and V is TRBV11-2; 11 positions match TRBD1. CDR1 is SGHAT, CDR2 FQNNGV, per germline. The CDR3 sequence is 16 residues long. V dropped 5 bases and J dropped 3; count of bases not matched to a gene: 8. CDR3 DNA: TGTGCCAGCAGCCAAGAAAGGACAGGGGGCGACTATGGCTACACCTTC. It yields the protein CASSQERTGGDYGYTF.

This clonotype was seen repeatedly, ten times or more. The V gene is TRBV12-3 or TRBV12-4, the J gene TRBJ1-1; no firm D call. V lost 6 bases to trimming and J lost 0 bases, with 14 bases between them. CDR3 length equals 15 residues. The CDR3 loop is CASSFRREMNTEAFF. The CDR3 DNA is TGTGCCAGCAGCTTCCGAAGGGAGATGAACACTGAAGCTTTCTTT.

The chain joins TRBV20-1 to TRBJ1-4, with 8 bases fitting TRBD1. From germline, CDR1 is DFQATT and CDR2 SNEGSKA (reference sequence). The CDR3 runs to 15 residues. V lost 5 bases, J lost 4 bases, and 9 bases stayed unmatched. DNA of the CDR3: TGCAGTGCTGGTCCCAGGGGGCGAGGTAATGAAAAACTGTTTTTT. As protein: CSAGPRGRGNEKLFF.

CDR3 loop: CASSLVGERPEQYF. DNA for the CDR3: TGTGCCAGCAGCTTAGTGGGAGAAAGACCCGAGCAGTACTTC. V usage is TRBV11-1 and J usage is TRBJ2-7, with D possibly TRBD2 on 5 matching bases. Germline CDR1 and CDR2: SGHAT and FQDESV (reference sequence). The CDR3 covers 14 residues. V shed 1 base and J shed 6 bases, with 13 bases lying between them.

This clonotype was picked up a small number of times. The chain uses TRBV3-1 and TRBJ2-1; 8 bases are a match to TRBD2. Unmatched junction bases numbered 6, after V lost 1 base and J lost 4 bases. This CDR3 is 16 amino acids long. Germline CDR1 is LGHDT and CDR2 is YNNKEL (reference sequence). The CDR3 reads CASSQVAGGVYNEQFF. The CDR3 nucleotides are TGTGCCAGCAGCCAAGTAGCCGGGGGGGTTTACAATGAGCAGTTCTTC.

The CDR3 sequence: CASSRGQGVMSYF. CDR3 sequence (DNA): TGTGCCAGCAGTCGGGGACAGGGGGTGATGTCGTACTTC. This chain joins TRBV6-1 and TRBJ2-7; 11 bases align to TRBD1. The CDR3 runs 13 residues. Germline trimming cut 5 bases from V and 12 bases from J; bases unmatched to any gene: 9. The germline V gene has CDR1 MNHNS and CDR2 SASEGT.

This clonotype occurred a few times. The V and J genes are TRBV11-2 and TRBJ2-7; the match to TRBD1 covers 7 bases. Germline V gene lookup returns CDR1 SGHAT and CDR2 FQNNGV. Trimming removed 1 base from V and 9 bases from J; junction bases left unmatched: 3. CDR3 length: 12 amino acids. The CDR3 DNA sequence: TGTGCCAGCAGCTTAGGGACAGGCGGGCAGTACGTC. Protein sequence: CASSLGTGGQYV.

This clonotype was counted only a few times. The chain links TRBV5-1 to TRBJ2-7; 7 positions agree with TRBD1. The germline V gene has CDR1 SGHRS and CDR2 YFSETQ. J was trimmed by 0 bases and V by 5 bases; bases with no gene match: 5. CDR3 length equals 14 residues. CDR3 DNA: TGCGCCAGCAGGTCCGGGACAGCCTCCTACGAGCAGTACTTC. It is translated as CASRSGTASYEQYF. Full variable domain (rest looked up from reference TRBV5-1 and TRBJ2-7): KAGVTQTPRYLIKTRGQQVTLSCSPISGHRSVSWYQQTPGQGLQFLFEYFSETQRNKGNFPGRFSGRQFSNSRSEMNVSTLELGDSALYLCASRSGTASYEQYFGPGTRLTVT.

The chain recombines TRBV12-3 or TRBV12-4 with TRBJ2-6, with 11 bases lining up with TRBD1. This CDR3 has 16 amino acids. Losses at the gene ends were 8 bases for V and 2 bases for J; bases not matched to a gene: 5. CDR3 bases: TGTGCCAGCGGACAGGGGGCTTCAGCTGGGGCCAACGTCCTGACTTTC. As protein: CASGQGASAGANVLTF.

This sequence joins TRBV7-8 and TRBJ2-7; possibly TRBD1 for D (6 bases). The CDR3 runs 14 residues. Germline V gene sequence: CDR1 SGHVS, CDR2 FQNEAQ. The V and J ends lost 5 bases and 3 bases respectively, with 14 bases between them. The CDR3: CASSIRTDLYEQYV. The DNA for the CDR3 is TGTGCCAGCAGCATTCGGACAGACCTCTACGAGCAGTACGTC.

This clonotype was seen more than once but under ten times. CDR3 loop: CASSLVFGGGPDTQYF. CDR3 DNA: TGTGCCAGCAGCTTAGTGTTCGGGGGGGGTCCAGATACGCAGTATTTT. The chain uses TRBV7-2 and TRBJ2-3; 8 bases agree with TRBD2. Germline-derived CDR1 and CDR2 are SGHTA and FQGNSA. This CDR3 comprises 16 residues. Losses at the gene ends were 1 base for V and 4 bases for J; bases not matched to a gene: 7.

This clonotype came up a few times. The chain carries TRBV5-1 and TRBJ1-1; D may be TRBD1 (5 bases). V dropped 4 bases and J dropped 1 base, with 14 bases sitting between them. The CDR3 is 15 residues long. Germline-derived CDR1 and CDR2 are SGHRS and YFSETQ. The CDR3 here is CASSPTGAENTEAFF. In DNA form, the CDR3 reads TGCGCCAGCAGCCCAACCGGGGCTGAGAACACTGAAGCTTTCTTT.

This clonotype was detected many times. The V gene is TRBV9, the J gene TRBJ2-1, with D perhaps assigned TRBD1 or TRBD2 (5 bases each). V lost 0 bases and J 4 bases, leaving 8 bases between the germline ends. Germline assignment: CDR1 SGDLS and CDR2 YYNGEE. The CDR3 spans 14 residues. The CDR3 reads CASSVGDGYNEQFF. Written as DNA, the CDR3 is TGTGCCAGCAGCGTAGGGGACGGGTACAATGAGCAGTTCTTC.

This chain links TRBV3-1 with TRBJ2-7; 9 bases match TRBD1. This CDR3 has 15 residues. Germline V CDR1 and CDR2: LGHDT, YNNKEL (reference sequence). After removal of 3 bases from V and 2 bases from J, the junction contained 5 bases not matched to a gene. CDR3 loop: CASSQGGQGPYEQYV. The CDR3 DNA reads TGTGCCAGCAGCCAGGGGGGACAGGGTCCCTACGAGCAGTACGTC.

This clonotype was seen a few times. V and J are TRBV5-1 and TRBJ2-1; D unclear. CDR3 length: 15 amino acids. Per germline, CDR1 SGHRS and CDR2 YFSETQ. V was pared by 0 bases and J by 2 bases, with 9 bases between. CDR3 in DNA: TGCGCCAGCAGCTTGGGTCAGAGCGCCTACAATGAGCAGTTCTTC. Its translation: CASSLGQSAYNEQFF. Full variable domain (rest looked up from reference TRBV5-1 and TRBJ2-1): KAGVTQTPRYLIKTRGQQVTLSCSPISGHRSVSWYQQTPGQGLQFLFEYFSETQRNKGNFPGRFSGRQFSNSRSEMNVSTLELGDSALYLCASSLGQSAYNEQFFGPGTRLTVL.

CDR3 coding DNA: TGTGCCATCAGTGACCCCGGGGTTGGCACCGGGGAGCTGTTTTTT. Translated: CAISDPGVGTGELFF. The chain carries TRBV10-3 and TRBJ2-2, with a tentative D call TRBD2 (5 bases). V was trimmed by 3 bases and J by 4 bases, leaving 12 bases between them. The CDR3 is made up of 15 amino acids. Germline V gene data show CDR1 as ENHRY and CDR2 as SYGVKD.

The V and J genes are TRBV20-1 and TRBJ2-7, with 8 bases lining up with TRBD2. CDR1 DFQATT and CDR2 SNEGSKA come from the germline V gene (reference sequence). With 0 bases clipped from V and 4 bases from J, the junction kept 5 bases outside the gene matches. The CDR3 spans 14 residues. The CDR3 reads CSAREGTRSYEQYF. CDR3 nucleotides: TGCAGTGCTAGAGAAGGGACTAGGAGTTACGAGCAGTACTTC.

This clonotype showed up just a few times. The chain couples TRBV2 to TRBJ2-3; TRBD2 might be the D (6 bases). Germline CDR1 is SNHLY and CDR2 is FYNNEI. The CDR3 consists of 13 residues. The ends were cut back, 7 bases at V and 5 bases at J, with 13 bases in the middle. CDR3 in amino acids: CASIRNGGDTQYF. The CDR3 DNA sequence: TGTGCCAGCATTAGAAACGGGGGAGATACGCAGTATTTT.

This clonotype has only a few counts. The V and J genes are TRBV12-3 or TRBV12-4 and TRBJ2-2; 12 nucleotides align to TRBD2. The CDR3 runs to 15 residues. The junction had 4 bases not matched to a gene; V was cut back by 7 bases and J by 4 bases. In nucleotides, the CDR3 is TGTGCCAGCACCCGGACTAGCGGGGCCACCGGGGAGCTGTTTTTT. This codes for CASTRTSGATGELFF.